The rows below give T cell receptor beta chains drawn from one sample of a study of T cell responses to AZD1222 COVID-19 vaccine. Using immunoSEQ multiplex PCR, the repertoire was profiled, and TCRdb retains in-frame clones only, with some absent. This sample has 35,000 or so clones, with approximately 91% found just once. Sequences were derived from peripheral blood, sampled on day 0 of AZD1222 vaccination. These receptors all stem from an adult in good health. CDR3s include the opening cysteine and the closing phenylalanine or tryptophan. D genes are given only for firm matches. The size field is filled for only some rows; it gives once, few, many or a size class.

j_gene,abundance,v_gene,d_gene,CDR3aa,CDR3nt
TRBJ2-2,NA,TRBV19,NA,CASLPPTGELFF,TGTGCCAGCCTCCCCCCCACCGGGGAGCTGTTTTTT
TRBJ1-4,NA,TRBV7-9,TRBD1,CASSQQGNEKLFF,TGTGCCAGCAGCCAACAGGGGAATGAAAAACTGTTTTTT
TRBJ1-1,NA,TRBV5-1,NA,CASSSGTGDTEAFF,TGCGCCAGCAGCTCAGGAACGGGGGACACTGAAGCTTTCTTT
TRBJ2-5,NA,TRBV19,TRBD2,CASSIAGELETQYF,TGTGCCAGTAGTATCGCGGGAGAGTTGGAGACCCAGTACTTC
TRBJ1-2,NA,TRBV19,TRBD1,CASSPTGGKGYGYTF,TGTGCCAGTAGTCCCACAGGGGGGAAGGGCTATGGCTACACCTTC
TRBJ1-2,NA,TRBV20-1,NA,CSPYGSPGYTF,TGCAGTCCGTACGGAAGTCCTGGCTACACCTTC
TRBJ2-7,NA,TRBV7-2,NA,CASSLWPSTYEQYF,TGTGCCAGCAGCTTATGGCCCAGTACCTACGAGCAGTACTTC
TRBJ1-2,NA,TRBV19,NA,CASSIVGPNYGYTF,TGTGCCAGTAGTATAGTTGGTCCGAACTATGGCTACACCTTC
TRBJ2-7,NA,TRBV18,NA,CASSPPLGMGEQYF,TGTGCCAGCTCACCACCGCTTGGGATGGGGGAGCAGTACTTC
TRBJ2-3,NA,TRBV7-3,TRBD1,CASSLTPIGQVADTQYF,TGTGCCAGCAGCTTAACGCCAATAGGACAGGTCGCAGATACGCAGTATTTT
TRBJ1-5,NA,TRBV6-5,TRBD1,CASKSGQGTQPQHF,TGTGCCAGCAAATCCGGACAGGGGACTCAGCCCCAGCATTTT
TRBJ1-2,NA,TRBV12-3/TRBV12-4,NA,CASARPANYGYTF,TGTGCCAGCGCCAGACCCGCTAACTATGGCTACACCTTC
TRBJ2-7,NA,TRBV4-2,TRBD2,CASSQGGGTQYEQYF,TGTGCCAGCAGCCAAGGGGGGGGGACTCAATACGAGCAGTACTTC
TRBJ2-1,NA,TRBV27,NA,CASNHGGRAGYNEQFF,TGTGCCAGCAACCATGGGGGGCGGGCCGGTTACAATGAGCAGTTCTTC
TRBJ1-5,NA,TRBV6-1,NA,CASSEGADLNQPQHF,TGTGCCAGCAGTGAAGGGGCAGACCTGAATCAGCCCCAGCATTTT
TRBJ2-3,NA,TRBV7-6,TRBD2,CASSRGLGRGGRTDTQYF,TGTGCCAGCAGCAGAGGACTGGGGCGGGGGGGCCGCACAGATACGCAGTATTTT
TRBJ2-1,NA,TRBV2,TRBD1,CASSEAMGRGRGNEQFF,TGTGCCAGCAGTGAAGCGATGGGCAGGGGGCGAGGTAATGAGCAGTTCTTC
TRBJ2-2,NA,TRBV7-2,NA,CASSLVSTGYTGELFF,TGTGCCAGCAGCTTAGTCTCTACAGGGTACACCGGGGAGCTGTTTTTT
TRBJ2-1,NA,TRBV7-3,NA,CASSLRDHSSYNEQFF,TGTGCCAGCAGCTTACGTGACCACAGCTCCTACAATGAGCAGTTCTTC
TRBJ2-3,once,TRBV24-1,TRBD1,CATSDLGQGASTDTQYF,TGTGCCACCAGTGACCTCGGACAGGGGGCGTCAACAGATACGCAGTATTTT
TRBJ2-1,NA,TRBV3-1/TRBV3-2,TRBD1,CASSPQYGTGRDNEQFF,TGTGCCAGCAGCCCTCAATATGGGACAGGGAGGGACAATGAGCAGTTCTTC
TRBJ2-1,NA,TRBV2,NA,CASSEGLGDEQFF,TGTGCCAGCAGTGAAGGTCTGGGCGATGAGCAGTTCTTC
TRBJ1-5,NA,TRBV5-1,NA,CARGGASNQPQHF,TGCGCCCGGGGGGGGGCGAGCAATCAGCCCCAGCATTTT
TRBJ2-7,NA,TRBV6-1,TRBD2,CASSETRTSGSYEQYF,TGTGCCAGCAGTGAAACTAGGACTAGCGGCTCCTACGAGCAGTACTTC
TRBJ2-7,NA,TRBV5-1,TRBD1,CASSFGLQGTHEQYF,TGCGCCAGCAGCTTTGGGTTACAGGGGACCCACGAGCAGTACTTC
TRBJ1-4,once,TRBV27,NA,CASSLRLRRGEKLFF,TGTGCCAGCAGTCTCCGACTGCGTCGGGGTGAAAAACTGTTTTTT
TRBJ1-5,NA,TRBV12-5,NA,CASGLVQYGPNQPQHF,TGTGCTAGTGGTTTGGTACAATATGGGCCCAATCAGCCCCAGCATTTT
TRBJ2-7,NA,TRBV6-5,TRBD1,CASINTGGSSYEQYF,TGTGCCAGCATCAACACAGGGGGCTCCTCCTACGAGCAGTACTTC
TRBJ2-1,NA,TRBV10-3,TRBD2,CAISLAGGNNEQFF,TGTGCCATCAGTCTAGCGGGGGGGAACAATGAGCAGTTCTTC
TRBJ2-3,NA,TRBV4-2,NA,CASSQDFGMADTQYF,TGTGCCAGCAGCCAAGATTTCGGGATGGCAGATACGCAGTATTTT
TRBJ2-1,once,TRBV10-3,TRBD1,CAISGRGGGASSYNEQFF,TGTGCCATCAGTGGAAGAGGGGGCGGAGCCAGCTCCTACAATGAGCAGTTCTTC
TRBJ1-1,NA,TRBV5-1,NA,CASSPGPENTEAFF,TGCGCCAGCAGCCCGGGCCCGGAGAACACTGAAGCTTTCTTT
TRBJ2-1,NA,TRBV29-1,NA,CSISLASYNEQFF,TGCAGCATTAGCCTTGCCTCCTACAATGAGCAGTTCTTC